Listed here is a single T cell receptor (beta chain). This specimen comes from a study of blood T cell repertoires in COVID-19. In the study overall: Sites in the United States, Italy and Spain provided acute and convalescent COVID-19 samples. PBMCs, B-cell-depleted T cells, or T cells were the source of the cDNA or gDNA that made up the material.

Trimming took off 1 base at V and 1 base at J, with 10 bases between the two ends. CDR3 length: 15 amino acids. CDR1 LGHDT and CDR2 YNNKEL come from the germline V gene (reference sequence). Sequenced by immunoSEQ multiplex PCR; TCRdb stores in-frame clones only, minus some. This sample yields over 130,000 clones, of which over 75% are seen a single time; roughly 2.9% belongs to the top ten. The rearrangement links TRBV3-1 (or the pseudogene TRBV3-2) to TRBJ1-2; the D is unclear. Source material: peripheral blood. The receptor's source is a middle-aged man with acute or convalescent COVID-19. CDR3 sequence reads: CASSQGSQVNYGYTF. Here the CDR3 DNA reads TGTGCCAGCAGCCAAGGTTCCCAGGTTAACTATGGCTACACCTTC.